These 30 T cell receptor beta chains were all obtained from the same sample, sequenced in a study of glioma-infiltrating T cells after dendritic cell vaccination. Assay: immunoSEQ multiplex PCR; the TCRdb copy retains only in-frame clones and omits some. Seen here are about 92,000 clones, just over 85% observed once, and the top ten hold about 15%. The sequenced sample was blood, obtained before dendritic cell vaccination. The source of these receptors is a human donor with glioblastoma.

V gene TRBV27 combines with J gene TRBJ1-2, with 7 bases matching TRBD1. Germline assignment: CDR1 MNHEY and CDR2 SMNVEV (reference sequence). This CDR3 has 15 amino acids. J was trimmed by 3 bases and V by 5 bases; bases with no gene match: 9. The CDR3 spells CASSLRTGTDYGYTF. The CDR3 DNA reads TGTGCCAGCAGTCTCCGGACAGGTACAGACTATGGCTACACCTTC.

This chain connects TRBV29-1 to TRBJ1-2, with D possibly being TRBD1 (6 bases). Germline V gene lookup returns CDR1 SQVTM and CDR2 ANQGSEA. CDR3 length: 17 residues. Between the trimmed V and J ends, which lost 0 bases and 1 base, there was a span of 18 bases. Written as DNA, the CDR3 is TGCAGCGTTGAAGAAGATTCCAACCGGGACAATAACTATGGCTACACCTTC. This encodes CSVEEDSNRDNNYGYTF.

The rearrangement uses TRBV6-1 and TRBJ1-4; D is unclear. Trimming stripped 6 bases from V and 0 bases from J, with 8 bases between. This CDR3 is built from 14 residues. Germline loops: CDR1 MNHNS, CDR2 SASEGT. CDR3 sequence: CASRPGATNEKLFF. CDR3 DNA: TGTGCCAGCAGGCCGGGTGCAACTAATGAAAAACTGTTTTTT.

The V call is TRBV6-5, the J call TRBJ1-1; D perhaps matches TRBD1 (6 bases). The germline gives CDR1 MNHEY, CDR2 SVGAGI. Between the trimmed V and J ends, which lost 6 bases and 3 bases, there was a span of 11 bases. CDR3 length equals 13 residues. The CDR3 spells CASRQTGYTEAFF. CDR3 nucleotide sequence: TGTGCCAGCAGGCAAACAGGGTACACTGAAGCTTTCTTT.

The chain employs TRBV7-2 and TRBJ2-3; D is unresolved. Trimming cost V 5 bases and J 2 bases, with 5 bases left between them. The CDR3 loop spans 12 amino acids. Germline CDR1 and CDR2: SGHTA and FQGNSA. The CDR3 loop is CASSPNTDTQYF. As DNA, the CDR3 is TGTGCCAGCAGCCCTAACACAGATACGCAGTATTTT.

This clone has only a few counts. The gene calls are TRBV7-2 and TRBJ2-7; 9 nucleotides match TRBD1. The germline V gene has CDR1 SGHTA and CDR2 FQGNSA. The CDR3 consists of 14 residues. V was clipped by 5 bases and J by 3 bases; unmatched bases: 5. CDR3 protein: CASSNGQGFYEQYF. CDR3 DNA: TGTGCCAGCAGCAATGGACAGGGGTTCTACGAGCAGTACTTC. Complete variable domain (other parts from reference TRBV7-2 and TRBJ2-7): GAGVSQSPSNKVTEKGKDVELRCDPISGHTALYWYRQSLGQGLEFLIYFQGNSAPDKSGLPSDRFSAERTGGSVSTLTIQRTQQEDSAVYLCASSNGQGFYEQYFGPGTRLTVT.

This chain uses TRBV6-5 with TRBJ1-2, with 9 bases aligning to TRBD1. This CDR3 spans 13 amino acids. Per germline, CDR1 MNHEY and CDR2 SVGAGI. Trimming removed 6 bases from V and 8 bases from J; junction bases left unmatched: 7. The CDR3 nucleotides are TGTGCCAGCAGAGGACAGGGGTTCTTGGGCTACACCTTC. Protein: CASRGQGFLGYTF.

This clone was recorded once. CDR3 amino acids: CASRPGDGSSPLHF. The CDR3 nucleotides are TGCGCCAGCAGGCCGGGAGATGGCTCTTCACCCCTCCACTTT. The chain is built from TRBV5-1 and TRBJ1-6; D remains ambiguous. Trimming stripped 5 bases from V and 9 bases from J, with 15 bases between. The CDR3 covers 14 residues. Germline CDR1 reads SGHRS; CDR2 reads YFSETQ.

The V call is TRBV27, the J call TRBJ2-1; the match to TRBD2 covers 11 bases. The junction had 3 bases not matched to a gene; V was cut back by 3 bases and J by 2 bases. CDR1 and CDR2 from the germline V gene are MNHEY and SMNVEV (reference sequence). This CDR3 contains 16 residues. The CDR3 here is CASSFTSGSPYNEQFF. Here the CDR3 DNA reads TGTGCCAGCAGTTTCACTAGCGGGAGCCCCTACAATGAGCAGTTCTTC.

This chain joins TRBV9 and TRBJ2-2; D unclear. Germline V gene lookup returns CDR1 SGDLS and CDR2 YYNGEE. There are 15 residues in the CDR3. With 4 bases removed from V and 7 bases from J, the gap between germline ends came to 17 bases. DNA of the CDR3: TGTGCCAGCAGCCCATATCTGAAACCCGGCGGGGAGCTGTTTTTT. This encodes CASSPYLKPGGELFF.

The chain joins TRBV27 to TRBJ1-5; TRBD1 is a possible D gene (5 bases). V gave up 3 bases and J gave up 5 bases, with 8 bases separating them. The CDR3 extends over 13 amino acids. The germline gives CDR1 MNHEY, CDR2 SMNVEV (reference sequence). CDR3 nucleotide sequence: TGTGCCAGCAGTTTGTGGGGGGATCAGCCCCAGCATTTT. Amino acid sequence: CASSLWGDQPQHF.

This sequence joins TRBV7-8 and TRBJ2-1; 10 nucleotides align to TRBD2. The CDR3 length is 19 residues. The V gene end was trimmed by 5 bases and the J gene end by 6 bases; junction bases not matched to a gene: 19. Germline CDR1 reads SGHVS; CDR2 reads FQNEAQ. The CDR3 DNA sequence: TGTGCCAGCAGCCAAGGGGTGGTAGGTGGGACTAGCGCGCGCAATGAGCAGTTCTTC. It specifies CASSQGVVGGTSARNEQFF.

The gene calls are TRBV2 and TRBJ1-1; TRBD1 might be the D (6 bases). V was clipped by 3 bases and J by 4 bases, with 15 bases between them. The V gene's germline CDR1 is SNHLY and CDR2 FYNNEI. The CDR3 has 15 amino acids. CDR3 amino acids: CASSERGRGGTEAFF. Here the CDR3 DNA reads TGTGCCAGCAGTGAGAGGGGGAGGGGAGGCACTGAAGCTTTCTTT.

The rearrangement uses TRBV15 and TRBJ2-4; 10 positions match TRBD1. The CDR3 covers 16 residues. Germline V CDR1 and CDR2: LNHNV, YYDKDF (reference sequence). The V and J ends lost 5 bases and 1 base, in that order; junction bases with no gene match: 5. CDR3 in amino acids: CATSGGQGTAKNIQYF. CDR3 DNA: TGTGCCACCAGCGGGGGACAGGGGACCGCCAAAAACATTCAGTACTTC.

The chain joins TRBV19 to TRBJ1-5, with a tentative D call TRBD1 (6 bases). The V gene's germline CDR1 is LNHDA and CDR2 SQIVND (reference sequence). The CDR3 loop spans 12 amino acids. The V end was cut by 6 bases, the J end by 7 bases, with 10 bases between. Here the CDR3 DNA reads TGTGCCAGTAGGACAGGTATCCAGCCCCAGCATTTT. It translates to CASRTGIQPQHF.

The chain has TRBV7-6 and TRBJ2-1; D gene uncertain. The CDR3 spans 14 residues. Trimming removed 2 bases from V and 8 bases from J, with 13 bases in between. Germline V CDR1 and CDR2: SGHVS, FNYEAQ. CDR3 sequence (DNA): TGTGCCAGCAGCTTAAGGCTAGTATCCCATGAGCAGTTCTTC. Translated, it gives CASSLRLVSHEQFF. Based on the CDR3 plus reference TRBV7-6 and TRBJ2-1, the full variable domain is GAGVSQSPRYKVTKRGQDVALRCDPISGHVSLYWYRQALGQGPEFLTYFNYEAQQDKSGLPNDRFSAERPEGSISTLTIQRTEQRDSAMYRCASSLRLVSHEQFFGPGTRLTVL.

The rearrangement joins TRBV29-1 to TRBJ2-1; 8 bases are a match to TRBD2. Unmatched junction bases numbered 7, after V lost 0 bases and J lost 3 bases. Per the germline V gene, CDR1 is SQVTM and CDR2 is ANQGSEA. This CDR3 has 16 residues. Written as DNA, the CDR3 is TGCAGCGTTGAAGATCATGAGCGGGGGAGCTACAATGAGCAGTTCTTC. This gives the protein CSVEDHERGSYNEQFF.

The genes are TRBV12-5 and TRBJ2-2; 9 bases align to TRBD1. The CDR3 is 17 amino acids. CDR1 LGHNT and CDR2 FRNRAP come from the germline V gene. The V and J ends lost 2 bases and 4 bases, in that order; junction bases with no gene match: 8. CDR3 DNA sequence: TGTGCTAGTGGTTTGTACAGGACAGGGGCCTTCACCGGGGAGCTGTTTTTT. This translates into CASGLYRTGAFTGELFF.

CDR3 residues: CASSLVPAGGPLYNEQFF. The CDR3 DNA is TGCGCCAGCAGCTTAGTTCCAGCGGGAGGGCCCTTGTACAATGAGCAGTTCTTC. The chain joins TRBV5-1 to TRBJ2-1, with 10 bases aligning to TRBD2. Germline-derived CDR1 and CDR2 are SGHRS and YFSETQ. This CDR3 region has 18 residues. Losses at the gene ends were 2 bases for V and 4 bases for J; bases not matched to a gene: 12.

The rearrangement uses TRBV2 and TRBJ1-2, with a weak D call TRBD1 (5 bases). CDR1 is SNHLY and CDR2 is FYNNEI in the germline V gene. Deletions cut 7 bases from V and 3 bases from J, with 15 bases between. This CDR3 region has 14 residues. CDR3: CASKLSGGDYGYTF. As DNA, the CDR3 is TGTGCCAGCAAACTCTCAGGAGGGGACTATGGCTACACCTTC.

V and J are TRBV9 and TRBJ2-1, with TRBD2 matching 8 bases. The CDR3 has 14 amino acids. The germline V gene has CDR1 SGDLS and CDR2 YYNGEE. V was clipped by 4 bases and J by 4 bases; unmatched bases: 4. CDR3 in DNA: TGTGCCAGCAGCATCGGGGGGGGGTACAATGAGCAGTTCTTC. Translating it yields CASSIGGGYNEQFF. The complete variable domain, with remaining parts taken from reference TRBV9 and TRBJ2-1, reads DSGVTQTPKHLITATGQRVTLRCSPRSGDLSVYWYQQSLDQGLQFLIQYYNGEERAKGNILERFSAQQFPDLHSELNLSSLELGDSALYFCASSIGGGYNEQFFGPGTRLTVL.

The chain links TRBV14 to TRBJ1-1; D gene ambiguous. Germline CDR1 SGHDN, CDR2 FVKESK. V lost 4 bases, J lost 0 bases, and 9 bases lay in between. CDR3 length equals 14 residues. The CDR3 is CASSLPGMNTEAFF. The CDR3 DNA is TGTGCCAGCAGCCTACCAGGTATGAACACTGAAGCTTTCTTT.

Only a few counts were recorded for this clone. The V call is TRBV7-9, the J call TRBJ1-6; D gene unclear. Germline assignment: CDR1 SEHNR and CDR2 FQNEAQ (reference sequence). Trimming took 6 bases from V and 2 from J, leaving 11 bases between them. This CDR3 is 15 amino acids long. CDR3 sequence (DNA): TGTGCCAGCAGTATGGGAGGGACCTATAATTCACCCCTCCACTTT. This translates into CASSMGGTYNSPLHF.

This clone turned up a few times. The V call is TRBV7-2, the J call TRBJ1-4; D gene uncertain. V was cut by 7 bases and J by 0 bases, with 12 bases left in between. Germline loops: CDR1 SGHTA, CDR2 FQGNSA. CDR3 length: 15 residues. The CDR3 coding sequence is TGTGCCAGCACCCTAACCCGATCAACTAATGAAAAACTGTTTTTT. It codes for CASTLTRSTNEKLFF.

This chain links TRBV6-5 with TRBJ2-1; D is unresolved. Germline loops: CDR1 MNHEY, CDR2 SVGAGI. Between the trimmed V and J ends, which lost 7 bases and 9 bases, there was a span of 13 bases. This CDR3 region has 12 residues. This chain's CDR3 is CASKSPGAEQFF. Written as DNA, the CDR3 is TGTGCCAGCAAAAGCCCGGGTGCTGAGCAGTTCTTC.

The chain combines TRBV19 with TRBJ2-5; 12 nucleotides match TRBD2. This CDR3 is built from 15 residues. Germline V gene data show CDR1 as LNHDA and CDR2 as SQIVND (reference sequence). The trim removed 4 bases at V and 7 bases at J, leaving 7 bases unmatched. CDR3 protein: CASSTTSGGLGTQYF. CDR3 coding DNA: TGTGCCAGTAGTACGACTAGCGGGGGTTTAGGGACCCAGTACTTC.

The V gene is TRBV5-6, the J gene TRBJ1-5; the D is unclear. Trimming cost V 0 bases and J 4 bases, with 5 bases left between them. The CDR3 has 13 residues. Germline V gene sequence: CDR1 SGHDT, CDR2 YYEEEE. The CDR3 spells CASSLGQNQPQHF. Here the CDR3 DNA reads TGTGCCAGCAGCTTGGGGCAGAATCAGCCCCAGCATTTT.

Written as DNA, the CDR3 is TGTGCCAGCAGCTTAGTAGCTGGGGGCAGCTATGGCTACACCTTC. Translated: CASSLVAGGSYGYTF. The chain joins TRBV11-2 to TRBJ1-2, with D tentatively TRBD1 (6 bases). Germline V lookup: CDR1 SGHAT, CDR2 FQNNGV. V lost 1 base and J 4 bases, leaving 13 bases between the germline ends. This CDR3 contains 15 residues.

There are a few counts of this clone. This rearrangement joins TRBV2 to TRBJ1-6; D not resolved. With 6 bases removed from V and 0 bases from J, the gap between germline ends came to 6 bases. This CDR3 region has 14 residues. The germline gives CDR1 SNHLY, CDR2 FYNNEI. The CDR3: CASRAGSYNSPLHF. CDR3 DNA: TGTGCCAGCAGGGCAGGCTCCTATAATTCACCCCTCCACTTT.

This clone appeared a few times. J is TRBJ1-5 and V is TRBV27; D is undetermined. CDR1 is MNHEY, CDR2 SMNVEV, per germline (reference sequence). The CDR3 is 13 amino acids. Trimming took off 6 bases at V and 4 bases at J, with 10 bases between the two ends. CDR3 nucleotides: TGTGCCAGCAGCTTTGACAAAAATCAGCCCCAGCATTTT. Its translation is CASSFDKNQPQHF.